These T cell receptor beta chains were read from a single sample in a study of tumor and adjacent non-tumor tissue in lung cancer. MiXCR, run by TCRdb on the multiplex PCR reads, gives a single entry per CDR3 protein. Among around 99,000 distinct CDR3 sequences listed, 75% were seen once. The sample consisted of lung tumor tissue. These receptors all come from a woman aged 55-70 years with non-small cell lung cancer. The CDR3 runs from the conserved cysteine through the conserved F or W. D genes are given only for firm matches. For some rows the clone size is stated as once, few or many, or as a class when expanded; others skip it.

d_call,clone_size,v_call,j_call,cdr3_aa,cdr3_nt
TRBD2,NA,TRBV5-8,TRBJ2-7,CASTPAGGGAYEQYF,TGCGCCAGCACCCCGGCGGGGGGCGGTGCCTACGAGCAGTACTTC
NA,many,TRBV6-5,TRBJ1-2,CASSYDGAEGYTF,TGTGCCAGCAGTTACGATGGGGCGGAAGGCTACACCTTC
NA,NA,TRBV6-1,TRBJ2-3,CASSGKDRDTQYF,TGTGCCAGCAGTGGAAAGGACCGAGATACGCAGTATTTT
NA,NA,TRBV11-3,TRBJ2-3,CANSTAGQGDHTQYF,TGTGCCAACAGCACCGCCGGGCAGGGAGATCATACGCAGTATTTT
TRBD1,NA,TRBV30,TRBJ1-3,CAWGRQGGGNTIYF,TGTGCCTGGGGGAGACAGGGAGGCGGAAACACCATATATTTT
NA,NA,TRBV6-1,TRBJ1-5,CASRNNRDGRPQHF,TGTGCCAGCAGAAACAACAGGGACGGTCGGCCCCAGCATTTT
NA,few,TRBV6-2/TRBV6-3,TRBJ2-5,CASLKRIPSEAQYF,TGTGCCAGCCTGAAGAGAATCCCATCAGAGGCCCAGTACTTC
NA,NA,TRBV28,TRBJ2-3,CASSYPPCLTDTQYF,TGTGCCAGCAGTTACCCACCTTGCCTCACAGATACACAGTATTTT
TRBD1,many,TRBV6-1,TRBJ2-5,CASSEQGQGQETQYF,TGTGCCAGCAGTGAACAGGGACAGGGCCAAGAGACCCAGTACTTC
NA,NA,TRBV30,TRBJ1-1,CAWNDGGITEAFF,TGTGCGTGGAACGATGGGGGGATCACTGAAGCTTTCTTT
NA,NA,TRBV20-1,TRBJ1-5,CSADRRGQPQHF,TGCAGTGCTGACCGCAGGGGCCAGCCCCAGCATTTT
NA,NA,TRBV29-1,TRBJ2-5,CIFEPGETQYF,TGCATCTTCGAGCCCGGAGAGACCCAGTACTTT
NA,NA,TRBV14,TRBJ2-1,CASGQASGVEFNEQFF,TGTGCCAGCGGCCAAGCTTCGGGAGTTGAATTCAATGAGCAGTTCTTC